Sequencing of this TCR beta chain was carried out in a study of cytomegalovirus exposure and HLA in healthy donors. The PCR used 60 Vbeta and 13 Jbeta primers. Assay used: immunoSEQ multiplex PCR; TCRdb lists only in-frame clones, some missing. The sample carries roughly 180,000 clones, around 85% recorded once. Germline CDR1 SGHTA, CDR2 FQGNSA. The CDR3 sequence is 15 residues long. V shed 5 bases and J 3 bases; nucleotides not matched to a gene: 4. The sequenced sample consisted of PBMCs. The chain carries TRBV7-2 and TRBJ2-5; 12 bases line up with TRBD1. The TCR originated in a boy between 2 and 10 years old in good health and CMV-seronegative. DNA for the CDR3: TGTGCCAGCAGCCTGGGACAGGGGGCAGAAGAGACCCAGTACTTC. This sequence encodes CASSLGQGAEETQYF.